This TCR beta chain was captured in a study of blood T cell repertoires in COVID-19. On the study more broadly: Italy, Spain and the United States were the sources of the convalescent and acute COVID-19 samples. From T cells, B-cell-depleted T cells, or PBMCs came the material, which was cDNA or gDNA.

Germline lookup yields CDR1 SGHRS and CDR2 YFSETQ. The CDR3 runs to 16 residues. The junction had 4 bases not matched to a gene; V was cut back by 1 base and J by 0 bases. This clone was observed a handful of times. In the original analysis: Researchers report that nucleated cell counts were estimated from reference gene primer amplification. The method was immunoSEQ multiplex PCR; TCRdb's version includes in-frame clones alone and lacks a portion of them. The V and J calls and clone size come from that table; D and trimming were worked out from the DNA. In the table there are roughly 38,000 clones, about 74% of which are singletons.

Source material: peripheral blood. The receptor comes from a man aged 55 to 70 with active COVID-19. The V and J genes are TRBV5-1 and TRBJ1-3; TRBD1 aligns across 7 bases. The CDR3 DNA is TGCGCCAGCAGCTTGCACGGGACAGACTCTGGAAACACCATATATTTT. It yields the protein CASSLHGTDSGNTIYF.